This T cell receptor beta chain was sequenced in a study of graft-versus-host responses after intestinal transplantation. Study background: Among the recipients, transplants were multivisceral, liver-intestinal, or isolated intestinal. Uniformly, recipients were administered anti-thymocyte globulin induction with subsequent tacrolimus and steroids for approximately three years. Whole-study findings and limits: Early post-transplant falls in HvG clones accompanied the peak levels of circulating GvH clones. Recipient bone marrow held GvH clones, some seen earlier in ileum or blood.

Notes on this clone: Its antigen is not known.

Measured with immunoSEQ multiplex PCR; TCRdb has only the in-frame clones, and not every one. Seen here are nearly 45,000 clones, 90% to 95% observed once, and the top ten hold 3.5% to 5%. The germline CDR1 and CDR2 sequences are MNHNY and SVGAGI (reference sequence). The CDR3 is made up of 12 amino acids. With 7 bases clipped from V and 7 bases from J, the junction kept 5 bases outside the gene matches. The receptor comes from a human patient who received an intestinal transplant, so some T cells may come from the graft donor. The source material was PBMCs, sampled 524 days after transplant. The chain is built from TRBV6-6 and TRBJ1-1; 8 bases align to TRBD1. The CDR3 nucleotides are TGTGCCAGCATCGGACAGGGTGTTGAAGCTTTCTTT. It translates to CASIGQGVEAFF.